This T cell receptor beta chain was identified during a study of blood T cell repertoires in COVID-19. Study-level background: Acute and convalescent COVID-19 specimens originated in the United States, Italy and Spain.

V dropped 5 bases and J dropped 4 bases, with 18 bases sitting between them. This CDR3 is 17 amino acids long. Germline lookup yields CDR1 LNHDA and CDR2 SQIVND (reference sequence). Original processing notes: Reference gene primer amplification gave estimated nucleated cell counts. Method: immunoSEQ multiplex PCR; TCRdb's copy keeps in-frame clones and lacks some. V and J calls and clone size are as listed in that table; D and trimming were resolved from the DNA. The table has approximately 140,000 clones, approximately 86% seen once. Input material: peripheral blood. The clonotype was recovered from a woman aged 60-70 years with acute or convalescent COVID-19. The J gene is TRBJ1-6, the V gene TRBV19, with D possibly TRBD1 on 6 matching bases. In DNA form, the CDR3 reads TGTGCCAGTAGTGGAATCGGGTCGACAGGATATAATTCACCCCTCCACTTT. It yields the protein CASSGIGSTGYNSPLHF.